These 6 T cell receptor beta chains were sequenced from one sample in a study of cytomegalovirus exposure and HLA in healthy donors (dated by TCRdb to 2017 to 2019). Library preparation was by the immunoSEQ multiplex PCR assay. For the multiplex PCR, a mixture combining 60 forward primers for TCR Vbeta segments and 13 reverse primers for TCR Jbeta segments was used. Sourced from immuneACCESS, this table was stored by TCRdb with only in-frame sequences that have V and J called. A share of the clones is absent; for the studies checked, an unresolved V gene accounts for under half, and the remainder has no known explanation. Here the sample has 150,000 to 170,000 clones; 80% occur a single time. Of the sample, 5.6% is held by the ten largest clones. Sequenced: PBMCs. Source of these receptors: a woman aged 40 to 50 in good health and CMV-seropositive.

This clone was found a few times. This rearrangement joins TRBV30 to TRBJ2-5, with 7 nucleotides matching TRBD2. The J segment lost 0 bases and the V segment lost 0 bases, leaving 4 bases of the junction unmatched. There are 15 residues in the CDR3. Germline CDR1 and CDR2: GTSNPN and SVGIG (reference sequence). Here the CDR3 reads CAWSVLSGYQETQYF. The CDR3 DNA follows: TGTGCCTGGAGTGTTCTTAGCGGGTACCAAGAGACCCAGTACTTC.

In DNA, the CDR3 is TGTGCCAGCAGAGACCCCCACGGGAAGTACGAGCAGTACTTC. This translates into CASRDPHGKYEQYF. V gene TRBV6-6 combines with J gene TRBJ2-7; possibly TRBD2 for D (5 bases). Germline V gene lookup returns CDR1 MNHNY and CDR2 SVGAGI (reference sequence). Deletions cut 6 bases from V and 4 bases from J, with 16 bases between. The CDR3 spans 14 residues.

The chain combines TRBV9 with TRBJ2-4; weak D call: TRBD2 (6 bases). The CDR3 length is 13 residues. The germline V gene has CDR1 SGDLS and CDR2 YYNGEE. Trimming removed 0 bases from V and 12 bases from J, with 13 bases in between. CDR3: CASSVDGGSYQYF. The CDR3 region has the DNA TGTGCCAGCAGCGTAGATGGAGGGAGCTATCAGTACTTC.

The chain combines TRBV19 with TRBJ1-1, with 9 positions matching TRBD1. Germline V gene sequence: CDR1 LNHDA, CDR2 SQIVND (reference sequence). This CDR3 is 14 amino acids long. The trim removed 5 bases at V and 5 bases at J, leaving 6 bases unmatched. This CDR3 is CASSVTGGFTEAFF. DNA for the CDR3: TGTGCCAGTAGTGTAACAGGGGGCTTTACTGAAGCTTTCTTT. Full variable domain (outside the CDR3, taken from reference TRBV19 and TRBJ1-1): DGGITQSPKYLFRKEGQNVTLSCEQNLNHDAMYWYRQDPGQGLRLIYYSQIVNDFQKGDIAEGYSVSREKKESFPLTVTSAQKNPTAFYLCASSVTGGFTEAFFGQGTRLTVV.

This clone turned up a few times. CDR3 region: CASSLRTAAMNTEAFF. CDR3 sequence (DNA): TGTGCCAGCAGCTTGCGGACAGCTGCAATGAACACTGAAGCTTTCTTT. This chain uses TRBV5-5 with TRBJ1-1; possibly TRBD1 for D (6 bases). CDR1 is SGHKS, CDR2 YYEKEE, per germline (reference sequence). V dropped 1 base and J dropped 0 bases, with 13 bases sitting between them. This CDR3 region has 16 residues.

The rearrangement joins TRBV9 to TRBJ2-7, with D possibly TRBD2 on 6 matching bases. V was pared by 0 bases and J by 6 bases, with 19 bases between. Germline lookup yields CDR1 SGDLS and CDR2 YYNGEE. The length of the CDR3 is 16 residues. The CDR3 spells CASSVAGVAELGEQYF. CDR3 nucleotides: TGTGCCAGCAGCGTAGCTGGAGTAGCGGAGCTAGGCGAGCAGTACTTC.